These T cell receptor beta chains were read from a single sample in a study of technical replicates of blood from several donors. TCRdb keeps only in-frame clones here, not all; method: immunoSEQ multiplex PCR. The sample has about 89,000 clones, approximately 93% seen once; the top ten hold 0.2% to 0.25%. The sample taken for sequencing was T cells isolated from PBMCs. These TCRs come from a human donor in good health. CDR3s include the opening cysteine and the closing phenylalanine or tryptophan. Each record gives: J gene, V gene, clone size, D gene, CDR3 DNA, CDR3 protein. The D gene is left open where the match is weak. Expanded clones get a size class; other rows say once, few or many, or leave the size out.

>TRBJ2-2|TRBV7-9|NA|TRBD2
TGTGCCAGCAGGTCAGCGGGACGTTCGAACACCGGGGAGCTGTTTTTT
CASRSAGRSNTGELFF
>TRBJ1-1|TRBV28|NA|NA
TGTGCCAGCAAAGAGACAGGCCTAGCTTTCTTT
CASKETGLAFF
>TRBJ2-7|TRBV9|NA|TRBD2
TGTGCCAGCAGCGTTTCTAGCGGAGCCTACGAGCAGTACTTC
CASSVSSGAYEQYF
>TRBJ2-7|TRBV6-6|NA|TRBD1
TGTGCCAGCAGTCCCGGGACAGGGGTCTTCTACGAGCAGTACTTC
CASSPGTGVFYEQYF
>TRBJ1-2|TRBV5-5|NA|NA
TGTGCCAGCAGCCTCTGGGTCGCCACCGGGGGTGGCTACACCTTC
CASSLWVATGGGYTF
>TRBJ2-7|TRBV6-1|NA|NA
TGTGCCAGCAGTGAATCAGCAGGGTCCTACGAGCAGTACTTC
CASSESAGSYEQYF
>TRBJ2-3|TRBV7-9|NA|TRBD2
TGTGCCAGCAGCTCCAGCGGGGGGAGCACAGATACGCAGTATTTT
CASSSSGGSTDTQYF
>TRBJ2-4|TRBV5-8|NA|TRBD2
TGTGCCAGCAGCTTTAGCGGGACTAGCGGGAGTTGGGACACCAAAAACATTCAGTACTTC
CASSFSGTSGSWDTKNIQYF
>TRBJ1-1|TRBV28|NA|TRBD1
TGTGCCAGCAGTCCTGGGACAGGGCGCGTGAGGACTGAAGCTTTCTTT
CASSPGTGRVRTEAFF
>TRBJ2-1|TRBV5-4|NA|TRBD2
TGTGCCAGCAGCTTAGCGGGATCTCTCTCCTACAATGAGCAGTTCTTC
CASSLAGSLSYNEQFF
>TRBJ2-2|TRBV6-1|NA|NA
TGTGCCAGCAGTGACTATACCGGGGAGCTGTTTTTT
CASSDYTGELFF
>TRBJ1-5|TRBV4-1|once|TRBD1
TGCGCCAGCAGCCAATGGGGGACAGGGGCCTTTTTGCGCAATCAGCCCCAGCATTTT
CASSQWGTGAFLRNQPQHF
>TRBJ1-4|TRBV4-1|NA|TRBD1
TGCGCCAGCAGCCAATTACAGGGGGGAAAACTGTTTTTT
CASSQLQGGKLFF
>TRBJ2-3|TRBV11-2|NA|NA
TGTGCCAGCAGCTTAGAGCAAGGGGAAGATACGCAGTATTTT
CASSLEQGEDTQYF
>TRBJ1-2|TRBV6-5|NA|TRBD1
TGTGCCAGCGGCGACAGGGGAGAGGGCTACACCTTC
CASGDRGEGYTF
>TRBJ1-1|TRBV5-8|NA|NA
TGTGCCAGCAGCTTTAAGGGGCGCGAGGCTTTCTTT
CASSFKGREAFF
>TRBJ1-1|TRBV29-1|NA|NA
TGCAGCGTTGGACAGTTGGGTCGGGTGAACACTGAAGCTTTCTTT
CSVGQLGRVNTEAFF
>TRBJ1-1|TRBV14|NA|NA
TGTGCCAGCAGCCACTTGAACAGATACACTGAAGCTTTCTTT
CASSHLNRYTEAFF
>TRBJ1-2|TRBV5-4|NA|NA
TGTGCCAGCAGCTTGGATGTCTCCGGTTCCTATGGCTACACCTTC
CASSLDVSGSYGYTF
>TRBJ1-6|TRBV7-9|NA|NA
TGTGCCAGCAGCGCTAAACCCGTTAATTCACCCCTCCACTTT
CASSAKPVNSPLHF
>TRBJ1-1|TRBV5-5|NA|NA
TGTGCCAGCAGCTTGTCCGACACTGAAGCTTTCTTT
CASSLSDTEAFF
>TRBJ1-1|TRBV6-1|NA|TRBD1
TGTGCCAGCAGTGAGGTGCGGTCAGGGGGCTTTACTGAAGCTTTCTTT
CASSEVRSGGFTEAFF
>TRBJ2-1|TRBV18|once|TRBD2
TGTGCCAGCTCACCACCGGGAGGCGGGGGTTACAATGAGCAGTTCTTC
CASSPPGGGGYNEQFF
>TRBJ1-1|TRBV10-3|NA|TRBD1
TGTGCCATCAGTGGCCAGGGGGGAGGTACTGAAGCTTTCTTT
CAISGQGGGTEAFF
>TRBJ1-4|TRBV5-1|NA|NA
TGCGCCAGCAGCTTGGCGACCCCGCGGCAGCGTAATGAAAAACTGTTTTTT
CASSLATPRQRNEKLFF
>TRBJ1-6|TRBV11-3|NA|NA
TGTGCCAGCAGCCCCACCCCGAGCTCCTATAATTCACCCCTCCACTTT
CASSPTPSSYNSPLHF
>TRBJ2-1|TRBV29-1|NA|NA
TGCAGCGTTGAGCGGAACAGGTTCAATGAGCAGTTCTTC
CSVERNRFNEQFF
>TRBJ2-1|TRBV18|NA|TRBD1
TGTGCCAGCTCACCGGCGGGACAGGAGGCGTACAATGAGCAGTTCTTC
CASSPAGQEAYNEQFF
>TRBJ1-2|TRBV6-1|NA|NA
TGTGCCAGCGCTAATTCATACTATGGCTACACCTTC
CASANSYYGYTF
>TRBJ1-2|TRBV5-6|NA|NA
TGTGCCAGCAGCCAATACTATGGCTACACCTTC
CASSQYYGYTF
>TRBJ2-7|TRBV7-8|once|TRBD1
TGTGCCAGCAGCCTGGACAGGAACGAGCAGTACTTC
CASSLDRNEQYF
>TRBJ1-2|TRBV5-6|NA|NA
TGTGCCAGCTCGGAAGGACATGGTTGGAAGGGCTACACCTTC
CASSEGHGWKGYTF
>TRBJ2-1|TRBV4-2|NA|TRBD2
TGTGCCAGCAGCCTAGGACTAGCGGGGAATGAGCAGTTCTTC
CASSLGLAGNEQFF
>TRBJ1-2|TRBV7-9|NA|TRBD1
TGTGCCAGCAGCTTAGATTGGGACAGTGCCTATGGCTACACCTTC
CASSLDWDSAYGYTF
>TRBJ2-1|TRBV29-1|many|NA
TGCAGCGTTGCGAGGTCGGGTGAGCAGTTCTTC
CSVARSGEQFF
>TRBJ2-1|TRBV7-8|NA|NA
TGTGCCAGCAGCGCGATGGACAGCTACAATGAGCAGTTCTTC
CASSAMDSYNEQFF
>TRBJ1-1|TRBV25-1|NA|NA
TGTGCCAGCAGTGAATCGCTTGGGGGGACTGAAGCTTTCTTT
CASSESLGGTEAFF
>TRBJ2-7|TRBV7-2|NA|TRBD2
TGTGCCAGCAGCCTAACCGGGACTAGCGACTCCTACGAGCAGTACTTC
CASSLTGTSDSYEQYF
>TRBJ2-1|TRBV25-1|once|NA
TGTGCCTCCTCTCTCCCTGGACACTTCTACAATGAGCAGTTCTTC
CASSLPGHFYNEQFF
>TRBJ1-2|TRBV30|NA|TRBD1
TGTGCCTGGGGGGACAGGGGGATGCATTATGGCTACACCTTC
CAWGDRGMHYGYTF
>TRBJ1-6|TRBV7-2|NA|NA
TGTGCCAGCAGCCTCGGAGGGGGGGCAAATAATTCACCCCTCCACTTT
CASSLGGGANNSPLHF
>TRBJ1-1|TRBV6-5|NA|TRBD1
TGTGCCAGCAGTTACTCTACAGGGGGCATCTCTGAAGCTTTCTTT
CASSYSTGGISEAFF
>TRBJ2-3|TRBV9|NA|TRBD2
TGTGCCAGCAGCGTATCCGATCCCAGGGCGGGGGGCACAGATACGCAGTATTTT
CASSVSDPRAGGTDTQYF
>TRBJ2-3|TRBV4-1|NA|TRBD1
TGCGCCAGCAGCCTGGACAGGGGGCCAGATACGCAGTATTTT
CASSLDRGPDTQYF
>TRBJ1-2|TRBV4-1|NA|NA
TGCGCCAGCAGCCAAGAAGGGGTGATTGGCTACACCTTC
CASSQEGVIGYTF
>TRBJ1-3|TRBV5-1|NA|TRBD1
TGCGCCAGCAGCGGAGGAGACAGGGCCCCTGACACCATATATTTT
CASSGGDRAPDTIYF
>TRBJ1-1|TRBV7-9|NA|NA
TGTGCCAGCAGCTTAGTAAACGGGAACACTGAAGCTTTCTTT
CASSLVNGNTEAFF
>TRBJ1-3|TRBV6-5|NA|NA
TGTGCCAGCAGTTACTCGAGGGGGGGAGGAAACACCATATATTTT
CASSYSRGGGNTIYF
>TRBJ2-7|TRBV7-8|NA|NA
TGTGCCAGCAGCTTAGCTTGGTCCGAGCGGGACGAGCAGTACTTC
CASSLAWSERDEQYF
>TRBJ2-7|TRBV21-1|NA|NA
TGTGCCAGCAGCAAAGCGCGTTCCAGCGGGAGATGGTACGAGCAGTACTTC
CASSKARSSGRWYEQYF
>TRBJ2-7|TRBV9|NA|TRBD2
TGTGCCAGCAGCGGTGGTACTAGCGGGGGGTACGAGCAGTACTTC
CASSGGTSGGYEQYF
>TRBJ2-7|TRBV5-4|NA|TRBD1
TGTGCCAGCAGCTTGGGCGGGACAGGGGGGTCCTACGAGCAGTACTTC
CASSLGGTGGSYEQYF
>TRBJ1-2|TRBV30|NA|NA
TGTGCGGGAGGTGATGGCTACACCTTC
CAGGDGYTF
>TRBJ1-2|TRBV7-2|NA|NA
TGTGCCAGCAGCTTACTAACAGGGTCCTATGGCTACACCTTC
CASSLLTGSYGYTF
>TRBJ2-7|TRBV6-4|NA|TRBD2
TGTGCCAGCAGTGACTTCGTGGGTAGCGGGACTAATCACTACGAGCAGTACTTC
CASSDFVGSGTNHYEQYF
>TRBJ1-1|TRBV2|NA|TRBD1
TGTGCCAGCAGGGGACAGGTTAACACTGAAGCTTTCTTT
CASRGQVNTEAFF
>TRBJ2-1|TRBV4-2|once|TRBD2
TGTGCCAGCAGCCCGATGGGGCGGGCTAGCGGGGAAAGCTCCTACAATGAGCAGTTCTTC
CASSPMGRASGESSYNEQFF
>TRBJ1-2|TRBV5-1|NA|TRBD1
TGCGCCAGGAACCGGGACAGGGAGGGACGTGCGTATGGCTACACCTTC
CARNRDREGRAYGYTF
>TRBJ2-4|TRBV5-6|NA|NA
TGTGCCAGCAGCGAACAGGGTCGTGACATTCAGTACTTC
CASSEQGRDIQYF